Below, 13 T cell receptor beta chains from the same sample are listed, as sequenced in a study of blood T cell repertoires in COVID-19. The assay was immunoSEQ multiplex PCR, and TCRdb's table has in-frame clones only and misses some. Of some 490,000 clones in the sample, approximately 91% were seen once. Sequencing used PBMCs or T cells enriched from blood (not recorded which). Source of these receptors: a woman aged 55-69 years who had recovered from COVID-19.

The chain uses TRBV5-4 and TRBJ2-7, with a tentative D call TRBD1 (5 bases). The CDR3 has 14 residues. Germline CDR1 is SGHNT and CDR2 is YYREEE (reference sequence). Trimming left V 4 bases short and J 1 base short, with 12 bases between. This CDR3 is CASSPARESYEQYV. CDR3 in DNA: TGTGCCAGCAGCCCAGCCAGGGAATCCTACGAGCAGTACGTC.

This clone was picked up one time. The chain joins TRBV5-1 to TRBJ2-7, with a tentative D call TRBD1 (5 bases). Trimming took 3 bases from V and 7 from J, leaving 11 bases between them. Germline lookup yields CDR1 SGHRS and CDR2 YFSETQ. This CDR3 region has 12 residues. CDR3 protein: CASSSQGREQYF. CDR3 sequence (DNA): TGCGCCAGCAGCTCCCAGGGTCGGGAGCAGTACTTC.

J is TRBJ2-6 and V is TRBV4-1, with D possibly TRBD1 on 5 matching bases. This CDR3 spans 15 amino acids. Germline CDR1 is MGHRA and CDR2 is YSYEKL. Trimming removed 4 bases at V and 1 base at J, with 8 bases between. The CDR3 reads CASSLTGSGANVLTF. The CDR3 DNA follows: TGCGCCAGCAGCCTCACAGGATCTGGGGCCAACGTCCTGACTTTC.

This chain connects TRBV10-3 to TRBJ1-6; D is possibly TRBD1 (5 bases). This CDR3 is built from 15 residues. V dropped 4 bases and J dropped 7 bases, with 14 bases sitting between them. Per germline, CDR1 ENHRY and CDR2 SYGVKD. The CDR3 loop is CAISASGVVNSPLHF. The CDR3 DNA follows: TGTGCCATCAGTGCTTCGGGGGTTGTCAATTCACCCCTCCACTTT.

The J gene is TRBJ2-1, the V gene TRBV30, with 8 bases matching TRBD2. V shed 5 bases and J 9 bases; nucleotides not matched to a gene: 6. This CDR3 region has 12 residues. Germline assignment: CDR1 GTSNPN and CDR2 SVGIG (reference sequence). The CDR3, as DNA: TGTGCCTGGGGGCGGGGGGAAGGTGAGCAGTTCTTC. Its protein is CAWGRGEGEQFF. The full variable domain, completed using reference TRBV30 and TRBJ2-1, is SQTIHQWPATLVQPVGSPLSLECTVEGTSNPNLYWYRQAAGRGLQLLFYSVGIGQISSEVPQNLSASRPQDRQFILSSKKLLLSDSGFYLCAWGRGEGEQFFGPGTRLTVL.

This chain connects TRBV6-6 to TRBJ2-7; a weak D match, TRBD1 (5 bases). Germline V lookup: CDR1 MNHNY, CDR2 SVGAGI (reference sequence). There are 13 residues in the CDR3. Trimming stripped 4 bases from V and 4 bases from J, with 11 bases between. CDR3 residues: CASSFREGYEQYF. CDR3 sequence (DNA): TGTGCCAGCAGTTTCAGGGAAGGGTACGAGCAGTACTTC.

This clone has a handful of counts. The chain uses TRBV7-8 and TRBJ2-7; 7 positions match TRBD1. Germline CDR1 is SGHVS and CDR2 is FQNEAQ. The J segment lost 1 base and the V segment lost 5 bases, leaving 2 bases of the junction unmatched. This CDR3 comprises 13 residues. The CDR3, as DNA: TGTGCCAGCAGCGGGGGACAGTCCTACGAGCAGTACGTC. Residues: CASSGGQSYEQYV.

The chain joins TRBV6-5 to TRBJ1-4, with unresolved D. Germline V CDR1 and CDR2: MNHEY, SVGAGI. This CDR3 region has 13 residues. Trimming took off 7 bases at V and 4 bases at J, with 10 bases between the two ends. In DNA form, the CDR3 reads TGTGCCAGCACTCCTCGCGGTAATGAAAAACTGTTTTTT. Protein sequence: CASTPRGNEKLFF.

Only a few counts were recorded for this clone. The gene calls are TRBV7-2 and TRBJ1-6; D is possibly TRBD1 (6 bases). This CDR3 comprises 16 residues. The V end lost 1 base, the J end lost 3 bases, and 10 bases lay between the germline ends. Germline V gene data show CDR1 as SGHTA and CDR2 as FQGNSA. CDR3 in DNA: TGTGCCAGCAGCTTAGGGACAGCTAGCTATAATTCACCCCTCCACTTT. This gives the protein CASSLGTASYNSPLHF.

The rearrangement joins TRBV18 to TRBJ2-7, with 10 bases matching TRBD1. The CDR3 is 15 residues long. The J segment lost 2 bases and the V segment lost 6 bases, leaving 7 bases of the junction unmatched. CDR1 and CDR2 (germline): KGHSH, LQKENI. The CDR3 region has the DNA TGTGCCAGCTCTCACACCGGGACAGGGGCCTACGAGCAGTACGTC. This encodes CASSHTGTGAYEQYV.

This clone was seen a handful of times. This chain links TRBV5-4 with TRBJ1-1; D not resolved. Germline V lookup: CDR1 SGHNT, CDR2 YYREEE (reference sequence). The CDR3 consists of 14 residues. Trimming stripped 3 bases from V and 5 bases from J, with 14 bases between. CDR3 DNA: TGTGCCAGCAGCTATTGGGCAGGAGGGACTGAAGCTTTCTTT. Translating gives CASSYWAGGTEAFF.

V usage is TRBV3-1 (or the pseudogene TRBV3-2) and J usage is TRBJ1-6; tentative D call: TRBD1 (6 bases). Trimming left V 1 base short and J 0 bases short, with 13 bases between. CDR1 is LGHDT and CDR2 is YNNKEL in the germline V gene (reference sequence). The CDR3 extends over 18 amino acids. For the CDR3, the DNA is TGTGCCAGCAGCCAAGGCCCAGGGGTGGGCTCCTATAATTCACCCCTCCACTTT. It yields the protein CASSQGPGVGSYNSPLHF.

The chain recombines TRBV27 with TRBJ1-5; 9 nucleotides match TRBD1. The germline V gene has CDR1 MNHEY and CDR2 SMNVEV (reference sequence). V shed 0 bases, J shed 6 bases, and the junction held 3 bases outside the gene matches. The CDR3 is 15 residues long. CDR3 region: CASSLSVTGGQPQHF. The CDR3 nucleotides are TGTGCCAGCAGTTTATCGGTGACAGGGGGTCAGCCCCAGCATTTT.